This T cell receptor (beta chain) came from a study of Ad26.COV2.S vaccination and SARS-CoV-2 variants (dated by TCRdb to the early 2020s). Regarding the research as a whole: Donors in the vaccine arm were drawn from COV1001, a multicentre, randomized, double-blind, placebo-controlled phase I-IIa trial testing Ad26.COV2.S in healthy adults. Ad26.COV2.S was given intramuscularly at 5x10^10 or 1x10^11 viral particles, as a single shot or as two shots 56 days apart. Investigators remained blinded to trial group allocation during experiments and outcome assessment. The TCR-sequenced set comprised around 32 samples: approximately 19 Ad26.COV2.S vaccine recipients, 5 placebo recipients and 8 SARS-CoV-2 convalescent individuals. TCRbeta repertoire sequencing was used to assess the specificity and breadth of SARS-CoV-2-reactive T cell receptors after Ad26.COV2.S vaccination. Trial participants were randomized into five groups of five: low-dose or high-dose Ad26.COV2.S given once or twice, or placebo on both occasions. Here is what the overall study found, with its caveats: Spike-specific TCR breadth was higher in Ad26.COV2.S recipients than in placebo recipients (P = 0.0014). After vaccination, substantial breadth of spike-specific CD8+ and CD4+ T cell responses was reported. It was noted by the authors that total T cell responses may have been underestimated by the TCR breadth and depth analyses. Non-spike TCR breadth was comparable between vaccine and placebo recipients, consistent with the vaccine containing only spike. The study lacked the statistical power to compare responses across vaccine doses or regimens.

Notes on this clone: What this receptor recognizes is not known. A much more abundant neighbour one base away suggests this may be a read error.

The immunoSEQ Assay was the method used to sequence TCRbeta CDR3 regions. After extraction, genomic DNA underwent amplification by bias-controlled multiplex PCR, followed by high-throughput sequencing. In the original analysis: To quantify the absolute abundance of every unique TCRbeta CDR3 region, sequences were collapsed and filtered. T cell fraction was estimated by normalizing TCRbeta template counts to usable DNA, with usable DNA measured through amplification of reference genes found in all nucleated cells. Repertoire TCRs were annotated as SARS-CoV-2-specific by exact matching of V gene, CDR3 amino acid sequence and J gene to a known reactive TCR set. The reference SARS-CoV-2 TCR set was obtained from MIRA and was filtered for enrichment in COVID-19-positive ImmuneCODE repertoires, whereby public or cross-reactive TCRs were removed. Using the MIRA antigens, annotated TCRs were further analysed by specific ORF or by position within an ORF. Breadth was defined as annotated unique rearrangements over total unique productive rearrangements; depth was the summed frequency of those rearrangements. TCR breadth was compared between groups using two-sided Wilcoxon rank-sum tests. TCRdb retrieved this table from immuneACCESS and kept in-frame rearrangements only. Not all clones are present; in checked studies, unresolved V genes account for under half, and no reason is known for the remainder. From that table come the V and J calls and clone size; the DNA was used to work out D and trimming. This sample has around 340,000 clones in its table, and roughly 90% of those were observed once. The ten biggest clones cover approximately 5% of the sample.

Sample treatment or condition, as interpreted from the label and publication: some 19 received Ad26.COV2.S at low or high dose, single or two shots; about 5 received placebo; per-sample allocation not given. For vaccine and placebo recipients, the sequenced repertoires came from samples collected on day 63 after the first injection. Between 29 July and 7 August 2020, Cohort 1b enrolled 20 to 30 adults aged 18-55 years at one site in Boston, USA. Ad26.COV2.S was a replication-incompetent adenovirus type 26 vector expressing a prefusion-stabilized SARS-CoV-2 spike protein from the original Wuhan strain. Here the sequenced sample was peripheral blood, taken in a trial of Ad26.COV2.S vaccine versus placebo. The sequence derives from a person aged 18 to 65 who received the Ad26.COV2.S COVID-19 vaccine or a placebo.

The CDR3 sequence is CASRTGNTEAFF. The DNA reads as follows: TGTGCCAGCAGAACAGGGAACACTGAAGCTTTCTTT. The rearrangement joined TRBV27 to TRBJ1-1; TRBD1 could be the D gene, as 5 bases match. For CDR1 and CDR2, the germline V gene (reference sequence) lists MNHEY and SMNVEV. Taken from cysteine to phenylalanine, the CDR3 has 12 residues. The entry retains the CDR3 DNA only, 36 bases that are in frame from base 1. Trimming costs V 6 bases and J 1 base, and their ends lie 6 bases apart.